What follows are 26 T cell receptor beta chains derived from one specimen sequenced in a study of blood T cell repertoires in COVID-19. Sequencing was performed with immunoSEQ multiplex PCR; in TCRdb, only in-frame clones are kept and a portion is missing. The sample yields about 210,000 clones, 85% seen once. What was sequenced was peripheral blood. Source of these receptors: a man aged 50 or older with COVID-19, enrolled during active disease.

The chain recombines TRBV4-1 with TRBJ2-4; 9 bases match TRBD1. Germline CDR1 MGHRA, CDR2 YSYEKL. The CDR3 is made up of 17 amino acids. After removal of 1 base from V and 1 base from J, the junction contained 5 bases not matched to a gene. The CDR3 sequence: CASSQGAGTGAKNIQYF. CDR3 DNA: TGCGCCAGCAGCCAAGGCGCCGGGACAGGGGCCAAAAACATTCAGTACTTC.

This sequence joins TRBV6-1 and TRBJ2-1; 9 bases are shared with TRBD2. V shed 3 bases and J 5 bases; nucleotides not matched to a gene: 8. The germline V gene has CDR1 MNHNS and CDR2 SASEGT. The CDR3 length is 16 residues. The CDR3 here is CASSELAGGNHNEQFF. Written as DNA, the CDR3 is TGTGCCAGCAGTGAGTTGGCGGGGGGGAATCACAATGAGCAGTTCTTC.

V and J are TRBV30 and TRBJ1-5; D gene unclear. Trimming left V 0 bases short and J 6 bases short, with 15 bases between. Germline V gene data show CDR1 as GTSNPN and CDR2 as SVGIG (reference sequence). The length of the CDR3 is 15 residues. The CDR3 DNA reads as TGTGCCTGGAGTGTACCGGGGTCGTCGGGTCAGCCCCAGCATTTT. It is translated as CAWSVPGSSGQPQHF.

The chain combines TRBV24-1 with TRBJ2-1; 7 nucleotides align to TRBD2. CDR1 and CDR2 from the germline V gene are KGHDR and SFDVKD. The V gene end was trimmed by 8 bases and the J gene end by 9 bases; junction bases not matched to a gene: 15. The CDR3 sequence is 15 residues long. CDR3 in DNA: TGTGCCACCAAAGCTAGCGGCAGGGAGTGGGGTGAGCAGTTCTTC. Protein: CATKASGREWGEQFF.

This chain links TRBV3-1 (or the pseudogene TRBV3-2) with TRBJ1-4; the D is unclear. Trimming shortened V by 1 base and J by 3 bases, and 6 bases separated the two germline ends. CDR1 is LGHDT, CDR2 YNNKEL, per germline (reference sequence). The CDR3 has 14 residues. This CDR3 is CASSQALPNEKLFF. CDR3 DNA sequence: TGTGCCAGCAGCCAAGCGCTACCTAATGAAAAACTGTTTTTT.

The gene calls are TRBV11-2 and TRBJ2-7, with D uncertain. CDR3 length: 12 amino acids. In germline, CDR1 is SGHAT, CDR2 FQNNGV. The V and J ends lost 6 bases and 3 bases respectively, with 9 bases between them. The CDR3: CASSPVGYEQYF. The CDR3 region has the DNA TGTGCCAGCAGTCCAGTTGGCTACGAGCAGTACTTC.

V is TRBV11-1 and J is TRBJ1-2, with 7 positions matching TRBD1. J gave up 4 bases and V 5 bases, and 4 bases lay outside the gene matches. The CDR3 length is 13 residues. In germline, CDR1 is SGHAT, CDR2 FQDESV (reference sequence). The CDR3 region is CASSPGQAYGYTF. CDR3 nucleotides: TGTGCCAGCAGCCCCGGACAGGCCTATGGCTACACCTTC.

The chain recombines TRBV7-8 with TRBJ1-1, with D uncertain. The CDR3 has 14 amino acids. The germline gives CDR1 SGHVS, CDR2 FQNEAQ. The V and J ends lost 1 base and 4 bases respectively, with 10 bases between them. This chain's CDR3 is CASSLEAGSTEAFF. CDR3 sequence (DNA): TGTGCCAGCAGCTTAGAAGCGGGGAGCACTGAAGCTTTCTTT.

The gene calls are TRBV7-2 and TRBJ1-2, with a possible D match to TRBD1 (6 bases). CDR3 length: 14 residues. The V end was cut by 4 bases, the J end by 8 bases, with 17 bases between. From germline, CDR1 is SGHTA and CDR2 FQGNSA. Written as DNA, the CDR3 is TGTGCCAGCAGCTCTTGGCAGGGGACGAACGGCTACACCTTC. Translating it yields CASSSWQGTNGYTF.

This chain joins TRBV19 and TRBJ2-2, with D unresolved. The CDR3 covers 15 residues. In germline, CDR1 is LNHDA, CDR2 SQIVND (reference sequence). The V end lost 1 base, the J end lost 1 base, and 7 bases lay between the germline ends. CDR3 region: CASSIVPGNTGELFF. The CDR3 DNA reads as TGTGCCAGTAGTATAGTACCAGGGAACACCGGGGAGCTGTTTTTT.

V is TRBV28 and J is TRBJ1-6; perhaps TRBD1 as D (6 bases). Trimming cost V 5 bases and J 9 bases, with 8 bases left between them. Germline values: CDR1 MDHEN, CDR2 SYDVKM. CDR3 length: 12 amino acids. The CDR3 coding sequence is TGTGCCAGCAGTGAAGGGGGTTCACCCCTCCACTTT. Encoded protein: CASSEGGSPLHF.

This clone was counted a single time. The chain has TRBV19 and TRBJ1-2; D remains unclear. This CDR3 region has 14 residues. The germline CDR1 and CDR2 sequences are LNHDA and SQIVND (reference sequence). Trimming left V 5 bases short and J 4 bases short, with 14 bases between. The CDR3: CASSPSAVAYGYTF. The CDR3 region has the DNA TGTGCCAGTAGTCCCTCAGCGGTTGCCTATGGCTACACCTTC.

V gene TRBV9 combines with J gene TRBJ1-2; 7 bases are shared with TRBD1. Trimming cost V 3 bases and J 8 bases; bases outside gene matches: 10. The CDR3 has 14 amino acids. Germline CDR1 SGDLS, CDR2 YYNGEE. The CDR3 sequence is CASSGRQGESGYTF. DNA of the CDR3: TGTGCCAGCAGCGGCCGACAGGGAGAGTCGGGCTACACCTTC.

The V gene is TRBV5-1, the J gene TRBJ1-5, with D unclear. The CDR3 is 15 residues long. Germline CDR1 SGHRS, CDR2 YFSETQ. V was trimmed by 2 bases and J by 1 base, leaving 10 bases between them. CDR3 bases: TGCGCCAGCAGCTTCTTACCAGGCAGCAATCAGCCCCAGCATTTT. It yields the protein CASSFLPGSNQPQHF.

DNA for the CDR3: TGCGCCAGCAGCTTTCTTGCGGGGATCACCGGGGAGCTGTTTTTT. Protein: CASSFLAGITGELFF. V usage is TRBV5-1 and J usage is TRBJ2-2; the D gene is possibly TRBD2 (6 bases). Trimming removed 2 bases from V and 4 bases from J, with 12 bases in between. The CDR3 consists of 15 residues. Germline V gene data show CDR1 as SGHRS and CDR2 as YFSETQ.

In this sample, this clone turned up a few times. The rearrangement uses TRBV27 and TRBJ1-4; TRBD1 matches 8 bases. Trimming removed 1 base from V and 5 bases from J; junction bases left unmatched: 3. The CDR3 covers 15 residues. The V gene's germline CDR1 is MNHEY and CDR2 SMNVEV (reference sequence). The DNA of the CDR3 is TGTGCCAGCAGTTTATTCGGACAGGGAAATGAAAAACTGTTTTTT. The encoded protein is CASSLFGQGNEKLFF.

V is TRBV7-9 and J is TRBJ1-6; no clear D. Trimming removed 4 bases at V and 6 bases at J, with 7 bases between. CDR1 SEHNR and CDR2 FQNEAQ come from the germline V gene (reference sequence). This CDR3 contains 13 residues. CDR3 DNA sequence: TGTGCCAGCAGCTCGGAGATTAATTCACCCCTCCACTTT. This gives the protein CASSSEINSPLHF.

The chain joins TRBV13 to TRBJ1-1; TRBD1 is a possible D gene (5 bases). Germline V lookup: CDR1 PRHDT, CDR2 FYEKMQ (reference sequence). Trimming removed 5 bases at V and 3 bases at J, with 10 bases between. The CDR3 totals 13 residues. The CDR3 DNA reads as TGTGCCAGCAGCCCCCGGGGGGACACTGAAGCTTTCTTT. Translation: CASSPRGDTEAFF. Based on the CDR3 plus reference TRBV13 and TRBJ1-1, the full variable domain is AAGVIQSPRHLIKEKRETATLKCYPIPRHDTVYWYQQGPGQDPQFLISFYEKMQSDKGSIPDRFSAQQFSDYHSELNMSSLELGDSALYFCASSPRGDTEAFFGQGTRLTVV.

The chain uses TRBV6-6 and TRBJ2-3; 14 bases map to TRBD2. Germline CDR1 MNHNY, CDR2 SVGAGI (reference sequence). Unmatched junction bases numbered 9, after V lost 5 bases and J lost 5 bases. The CDR3 is 17 amino acids. CDR3 sequence reads: CASSLQGLAGGLDTQYF. Here the CDR3 DNA reads TGTGCCAGCAGTCTCCAAGGACTAGCGGGGGGCTTAGATACGCAGTATTTT.

The genes are TRBV7-2 and TRBJ1-1; D is possibly TRBD1 (6 bases). V was cut by 5 bases and J by 1 base, with 17 bases left in between. Per germline, CDR1 SGHTA and CDR2 FQGNSA. The CDR3 sequence is 16 residues long. In DNA form, the CDR3 reads TGTGCCAGCAGCCCACCGGTTATGGGACAGAACACTGAAGCTTTCTTT. Encoded protein: CASSPPVMGQNTEAFF.

This clone has a handful of counts. The genes are TRBV19 and TRBJ2-7, with TRBD1 identical over 9 bases. CDR3 length equals 16 residues. CDR1 is LNHDA and CDR2 is SQIVND in the germline V gene (reference sequence). V was clipped by 6 bases and J by 1 base; unmatched bases: 10. The CDR3: CASSPLTGGNSYEQYF. The CDR3 nucleotides read TGTGCCAGTAGCCCCCTCACAGGGGGCAATTCCTACGAGCAGTACTTC.

This CDR3 is CASKHQDRGDTEAFF. The CDR3 DNA reads as TGTGCCAGCAAACATCAGGACAGGGGAGATACTGAAGCTTTCTTT. V and J are TRBV9 and TRBJ1-1; 9 bases agree with TRBD1. V trimming: 6 bases; J trimming: 5 bases; junction bases outside the gene matches: 11. Germline lookup yields CDR1 SGDLS and CDR2 YYNGEE. This CDR3 contains 15 residues. Supplemented by reference TRBV9 and TRBJ1-1, the full variable domain reads DSGVTQTPKHLITATGQRVTLRCSPRSGDLSVYWYQQSLDQGLQFLIQYYNGEERAKGNILERFSAQQFPDLHSELNLSSLELGDSALYFCASKHQDRGDTEAFFGQGTRLTVV.

The chain joins TRBV10-3 to TRBJ2-3; D is possibly TRBD2 (5 bases). Trimming pared 7 bases from V and 1 base from J, leaving 12 bases between. CDR3 length equals 14 residues. The germline V gene has CDR1 ENHRY and CDR2 SYGVKD. CDR3 amino acids: CAINRGLGTDTQYF. DNA of the CDR3: TGTGCCATCAATAGAGGGTTAGGCACAGATACGCAGTATTTT.

The chain uses TRBV5-4 and TRBJ2-7, with TRBD1 matching 7 bases. With V trimmed by 1 base and J by 7 bases, 5 bases remained unmatched. The CDR3 consists of 13 residues. The germline gives CDR1 SGHNT, CDR2 YYREEE (reference sequence). The CDR3, as DNA: TGTGCCAGCAGCTTGATAGGGGGCGAAGAGCAGTACTTC. It yields the protein CASSLIGGEEQYF.

This rearrangement joins TRBV5-4 to TRBJ1-4; 8 bases match TRBD1. Germline V lookup: CDR1 SGHNT, CDR2 YYREEE (reference sequence). Losses at the gene ends were 2 bases for V and 7 bases for J; bases not matched to a gene: 10. CDR3 size: 16 residues. CDR3: CASSLIPGTGIEKLFF. The CDR3, as DNA: TGTGCCAGCAGCTTAATTCCCGGGACAGGCATTGAAAAACTGTTTTTT.

The rearrangement links TRBV30 to TRBJ1-5; D is ambiguous. Trimming removed 0 bases from V and 0 bases from J, with 9 bases in between. Per the germline V gene, CDR1 is GTSNPN and CDR2 is SVGIG (reference sequence). The CDR3 contains 15 residues. DNA for the CDR3: TGTGCCTGGAGTGTATACACTACTAGCAATCAGCCCCAGCATTTT. This sequence encodes CAWSVYTTSNQPQHF.